The 17 T cell receptor beta chains reported below all come from one sample, sequenced in a study of T cell repertoires in cytomegalovirus infection. TCRdb independently ran MiXCR on the reads; one entry per CDR3 protein. The sample contains a few hundred thousand distinct CDR3 sequences, more than 8% of which appear only once. The material sequenced was PBMCs. These receptors originate from a human donor in good health (CMV status not recorded). Some clones in this sample may be carry-over from other donors' samples.

The chain combines TRBV6-1 with TRBJ1-2; tentatively, D is TRBD1 (5 bases). Germline values: CDR1 MNHNS, CDR2 SASEGT. V dropped 10 bases and J dropped 6 bases, with 15 bases sitting between them. The CDR3 consists of 12 residues. The CDR3 bases are TGTGCCACAGGTCGGGGACGCAATGGCTACACCTTC. This codes for CATGRGRNGYTF.

The table lists this clonotype with many counts. The chain links TRBV7-2 to TRBJ2-3; 10 nucleotides match TRBD2. Germline lookup yields CDR1 SGHTA and CDR2 FQGNSA. V gave up 6 bases and J gave up 3 bases; unmatched junction bases: 3. The CDR3 runs to 14 residues. This CDR3 reads CASRQGLATDTQYF. The DNA of the CDR3 is TGTGCCAGCAGACAGGGACTAGCGACAGATACGCAGTATTTT.

This chain links TRBV7-2 with TRBJ2-6, with D possibly being TRBD2 (5 bases). This CDR3 has 16 residues. Germline V gives CDR1 SGHTA, CDR2 FQGNSA. V was clipped by 1 base and J by 2 bases, with 9 bases between them. Here the CDR3 DNA reads TGTGCCAGCAGCTTAGTTCTCGGGACTGGGGCCAACGTCCTGACTTTC. The encoded protein is CASSLVLGTGANVLTF.

The chain couples TRBV20-1 to TRBJ1-6; 8 bases are shared with TRBD1. Germline V gene lookup returns CDR1 DFQATT and CDR2 SNEGSKA (reference sequence). The CDR3 runs to 16 residues. The V and J ends lost 6 bases and 2 bases, in that order; junction bases with no gene match: 9. In DNA, the CDR3 is TGCAGTGCCCCCGGACGGGACAGGCCCTATAATTCACCCCTCCACTTT. Its protein is CSAPGRDRPYNSPLHF.

This clonotype was seen repeatedly, ten times or more. The rearrangement uses TRBV10-3 and TRBJ1-1; 10 bases map to TRBD1. Trimming at V came to 5 bases and at J to 7 bases, leaving 10 bases not matched to a gene. CDR3 length equals 15 residues. The V gene's germline CDR1 is ENHRY and CDR2 SYGVKD. The CDR3 sequence is CAISTVPGQGFEAFF. The CDR3 DNA follows: TGTGCCATCAGTACCGTCCCGGGACAGGGGTTTGAAGCTTTCTTT.

This clonotype was seen at least ten times. This sequence joins TRBV19 and TRBJ1-2; tentatively, D is TRBD1 (6 bases). CDR1 and CDR2 (germline): LNHDA, SQIVND (reference sequence). V lost 5 bases and J 7 bases, leaving 11 bases between the germline ends. The CDR3 covers 12 residues. Written as DNA, the CDR3 is TGTGCCAGTAGTGTTACAGGGTTTGGCTACACCTTC. Amino acids: CASSVTGFGYTF. Combining the CDR3 with reference TRBV19 and TRBJ1-2 gives the whole variable domain DGGITQSPKYLFRKEGQNVTLSCEQNLNHDAMYWYRQDPGQGLRLIYYSQIVNDFQKGDIAEGYSVSREKKESFPLTVTSAQKNPTAFYLCASSVTGFGYTFGSGTRLTVV.

The sample holds many counts of this clonotype. The chain has TRBV7-9 and TRBJ1-2; D remains unclear. CDR1 and CDR2 from the germline V gene are SEHNR and FQNEAQ (reference sequence). V was cut by 0 bases and J by 8 bases, with 10 bases left in between. This CDR3 region has 13 residues. The CDR3 spells CASSLAAGYGYTF. CDR3 nucleotides: TGTGCCAGCAGCTTAGCGGCGGGATACGGCTACACCTTC. Filled out from reference TRBV7-9 and TRBJ1-2, the complete variable domain reads DTGVSQNPRHKITKRGQNVTFRCDPISEHNRLYWYRQTLGQGPEFLTYFQNEAQLEKSRLLSDRFSAERPKGSFSTLEIQRTEQGDSAMYLCASSLAAGYGYTFGSGTRLTVV.

There are many counts of this clonotype. V is TRBV7-2 and J is TRBJ2-3; 11 bases agree with TRBD2. With 5 bases clipped from V and 4 bases from J, the junction kept 5 bases outside the gene matches. CDR3 length equals 15 residues. Germline assignment: CDR1 SGHTA and CDR2 FQGNSA. CDR3 loop: CASSPLAGGPDTQYF. In DNA, the CDR3 is TGTGCCAGCAGCCCCCTAGCGGGGGGCCCAGATACGCAGTATTTT.

This clonotype has only a few counts. This sequence joins TRBV11-2 and TRBJ1-6; no clear D. Germline V gene data show CDR1 as SGHAT and CDR2 as FQNNGV. The germline V and J ends were trimmed by 5 bases and 7 bases, with 12 bases remaining between them. The CDR3 covers 14 residues. The CDR3 reads CASSTRVDNSPLHF. The CDR3 nucleotides are TGTGCCAGCAGCACCCGGGTCGACAATTCACCCCTCCACTTT.

A few counts support this clonotype. The rearrangement joins TRBV28 to TRBJ1-1, with 7 positions matching TRBD1. The length of the CDR3 is 16 residues. V lost 3 bases and J lost 0; bases outside the gene matches: 7. The germline V gene has CDR1 MDHEN and CDR2 SYDVKM. The CDR3 spells CASSLVAGGMNTEAFF. CDR3 nucleotides: TGTGCCAGCAGTTTGGTAGCAGGGGGTATGAACACTGAAGCTTTCTTT. The entire variable domain, with the rest obtained from reference TRBV28 and TRBJ1-1, is as follows: DVKVTQSSRYLVKRTGEKVFLECVQDMDHENMFWYRQDPGLGLRLIYFSYDVKMKEKGDIPEGYSVSREKKERFSLILESASTNQTSMYLCASSLVAGGMNTEAFFGQGTRLTVV.

The table lists this clonotype with many counts. The chain links TRBV7-2 to TRBJ1-2, with 7 nucleotides matching TRBD1. Germline lookup yields CDR1 SGHTA and CDR2 FQGNSA. V lost 5 bases, J lost 4 bases, and 7 bases stayed unmatched. The length of the CDR3 is 14 residues. The CDR3 sequence: CASSMETGTYGYTF. Here the CDR3 DNA reads TGTGCCAGCAGCATGGAGACAGGGACCTATGGCTACACCTTC.

The J gene is TRBJ2-2, the V gene TRBV7-2, with 7 bases that match TRBD2. Germline CDR1 is SGHTA and CDR2 is FQGNSA. V gave up 5 bases and J gave up 7 bases; unmatched junction bases: 10. The CDR3 contains 15 residues. Here the CDR3 DNA reads TGTGCCAGCAGCAAGATGGGCGGGGGTAACGGGGAGCTGTTTTTT. It is translated as CASSKMGGGNGELFF.

The sample holds many counts of this clonotype. The rearrangement links TRBV12-5 to TRBJ1-5; D may be TRBD1 (5 bases). This CDR3 has 14 amino acids. Germline lookup yields CDR1 LGHNT and CDR2 FRNRAP. The V end was cut by 10 bases, the J end by 6 bases, with 19 bases between. CDR3 region: CATRPRGGGQPQHF. The CDR3 coding sequence is TGTGCTACTCGCCCGAGAGGTGGGGGTCAGCCCCAGCATTTT.

V usage is TRBV6-6 and J usage is TRBJ1-2; D gene ambiguous. The V gene lost 6 bases and the J gene lost 12 bases, with 14 bases spanning the gap. From germline, CDR1 is MNHNY and CDR2 SVGAGI (reference sequence). The CDR3 has 11 residues. The CDR3 coding sequence is TGTGCCAGCAGGGGATCTGGGGAAAACACCTTC. As protein: CASRGSGENTF.

This clonotype was counted ten times or more. The gene calls are TRBV7-9 and TRBJ1-5, with 7 positions matching TRBD1. V was clipped by 0 bases and J by 2 bases; unmatched bases: 4. Per the germline V gene, CDR1 is SEHNR and CDR2 is FQNEAQ (reference sequence). This CDR3 contains 16 residues. The CDR3 DNA follows: TGTGCCAGCAGCTTAGCCGGAGGGACAGGCAATCAGCCCCAGCATTTT. Translation: CASSLAGGTGNQPQHF.

The chain has TRBV30 and TRBJ1-4; 11 bases agree with TRBD1. With 3 bases clipped from V and 7 bases from J, the junction kept 7 bases outside the gene matches. The germline gives CDR1 GTSNPN, CDR2 SVGIG (reference sequence). This CDR3 is 15 amino acids long. DNA of the CDR3: TGTGCCTGGAGCCAGGACAGGGGGCGTAGTGAAAAACTGTTTTTT. As protein: CAWSQDRGRSEKLFF.

This clonotype was counted only a few times. The J gene is TRBJ1-1, the V gene TRBV7-6, with a weak D call TRBD1 (5 bases). Trimming left V 8 bases short and J 4 bases short, with 14 bases between. The CDR3 sequence is 13 residues long. Per germline, CDR1 SGHVS and CDR2 FNYEAQ. Here the CDR3 DNA reads TGTGCCAGCCACAGGATTAGTAGCACTGAAGCTTTCTTT. It encodes CASHRISSTEAFF.